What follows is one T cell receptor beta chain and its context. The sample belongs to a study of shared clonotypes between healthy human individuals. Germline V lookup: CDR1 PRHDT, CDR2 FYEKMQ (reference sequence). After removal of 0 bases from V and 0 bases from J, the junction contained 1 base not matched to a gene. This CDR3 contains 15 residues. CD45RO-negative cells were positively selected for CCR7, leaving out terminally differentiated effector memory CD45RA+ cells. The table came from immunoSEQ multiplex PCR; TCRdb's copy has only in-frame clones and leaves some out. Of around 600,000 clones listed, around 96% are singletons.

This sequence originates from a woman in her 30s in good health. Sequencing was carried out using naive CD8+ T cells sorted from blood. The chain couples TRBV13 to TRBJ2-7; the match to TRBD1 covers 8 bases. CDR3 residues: CASSLGRGLSYEQYF. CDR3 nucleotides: TGTGCCAGCAGCTTAGGCAGGGGGCTCTCCTACGAGCAGTACTTC.